Listed below are T cell receptor beta chains from one sample, sequenced in a study of naive and memory T cell subsets. TCRdb processed the UMI-ligation and nested PCR reads anew with MiXCR; each CDR3 protein has one entry. The data show fewer than 30,000 distinct CDR3 sequences, with approximately 11% seen just once and approximately 17% held by the top ten. The sequencing sample was made of effector memory CD4+ T cells from blood. The source is a human donor in good health. Each CDR3 is given with its conserved first and last residue. The D gene is left open where the match is weak. Only part of the rows carry a size: once, few, many, or a class if the clone is expanded.

J	length	size	V	D	DNA	CDR3
TRBJ1-1	14	NA	TRBV4-1	NA	TGCGCCAGCAGCCCCAGGGGCGCGGGCACTGAAGCTTTCTTT	CASSPRGAGTEAFF
TRBJ1-2	15	NA	TRBV27	NA	TGTGCCAGCAGTTTATCCTTGCCAGGACGGTATGGCTACACCTTC	CASSLSLPGRYGYTF
TRBJ2-6	19	many	TRBV5-5	NA	TGTGCCAGCAGCGCTCATGCTGGGACATCGTCGGTATTGGCCAACGTCCTGACTTTC	CASSAHAGTSSVLANVLTF
TRBJ2-1	15	NA	TRBV10-3	NA	TGTGCCATCAGTGAGGGACATTCGTTAGGCGATGAGCAGTTCTTC	CAISEGHSLGDEQFF
TRBJ1-2	17	few	TRBV4-3	NA	TGCGCCAGCAGCCCGAAGCCCCCCGGCCCCCAGGACTATGGCTACACCTTC	CASSPKPPGPQDYGYTF
TRBJ1-1	13	many	TRBV7-3	NA	TGTGCCAGCAGCTGGGGACAGAACACTGAAGCTTTCTTT	CASSWGQNTEAFF
TRBJ2-7	16	few	TRBV7-8	NA	TGTGCCAGCAGTATGACTCTAGGGGCGGCAAGGGACGAGCAGTACTTC	CASSMTLGAARDEQYF
TRBJ2-7	14	medium-sized	TRBV2	TRBD2	TGTGCCAGCAACAGACTAGCGGGAGGGGACGAGCAGTACTTC	CASNRLAGGDEQYF
TRBJ2-1	13	many	TRBV20-1	TRBD2	TGCAGTGCTAGAGGGTGGGGGGGAAATGAGCAGTTCTTC	CSARGWGGNEQFF
TRBJ2-7	15	few	TRBV7-9	TRBD1	TGTGCCAGCAGCACCACAGGGGGTCATAAACAGGAGCAGTACTTC	CASSTTGGHKQEQYF
TRBJ2-1	13	NA	TRBV28	NA	TGTGCCAGCAGTTTACGACCAACCAATGAGCAGTTCTTC	CASSLRPTNEQFF
TRBJ2-7	12	many	TRBV20-1	NA	TGCAGTGCTAGAGCGGGGGAGAACGAGCAGTACTTC	CSARAGENEQYF
TRBJ2-7	15	many	TRBV6-2/TRBV6-3	TRBD1	TGTGCCAGCAGTGGAACCGGGACAGGGGCCTACGAGCAGTACTTC	CASSGTGTGAYEQYF
TRBJ1-1	13	once	TRBV7-6	NA	TGTGCCAGCAGCCCACTGGGGAACACTGAAGCTTTCTTT	CASSPLGNTEAFF
TRBJ1-2	19	many	TRBV18	NA	TGTGCCAGCTCACCCAACTATGCGACAGGATCTGAGGGGACTTATGGCTACACCTTC	CASSPNYATGSEGTYGYTF
TRBJ1-1	14	NA	TRBV20-1	NA	TGCAGTGCTAGAGCGGGTGCGATGAACACTGAAGCTTTCTTT	CSARAGAMNTEAFF
TRBJ1-5	14	few	TRBV27	NA	TGTGCCAGCAGTATGGGGCAGCGCAATCAGCCCCAGCATTTT	CASSMGQRNQPQHF
TRBJ1-2	16	many	TRBV18	NA	TGTGCCAGCTCACTCGCGGGAGGCTTTCGAGGCTATGGCTACACCTTC	CASSLAGGFRGYGYTF
TRBJ2-5	14	NA	TRBV7-8	NA	TGTGCCAGCAGTGGCAACAGAGGCCAAGAGACCCAGTACTTC	CASSGNRGQETQYF
TRBJ2-5	14	many	TRBV5-1	TRBD1	TGCGCCAGCAGCTCCGGGACAGGGAGAGAGACCCAGTACTTC	CASSSGTGRETQYF
TRBJ2-7	15	few	TRBV11-2	TRBD1	TGTGCCAGCAGCCCAGGGACAGGCGTAACCTACGAGCAGTACTTC	CASSPGTGVTYEQYF
TRBJ2-7	14	many	TRBV3-1	NA	TGTGCCAGCAGCCAAGGTCAATTTGGGACCGAGCAGTACTTC	CASSQGQFGTEQYF
TRBJ2-5	13	NA	TRBV7-2	TRBD2	TGTGCCAGCAGCTTAGCGGGGAGGGGCGCCCAGTACTTC	CASSLAGRGAQYF
TRBJ1-5	20	medium-sized	TRBV6-1	TRBD1	TGTGCCAGCAGTGAAAGGTCATTGTGGAGGGGGCGCTCGAGCAATCAGCCCCAGCATTTT	CASSERSLWRGRSSNQPQHF
TRBJ2-7	15	many	TRBV29-1	TRBD1	TGCAGCGTCGATTGGAGAGGACAGGGGGCCTACGAGCAGTACTTC	CSVDWRGQGAYEQYF
TRBJ2-3	16	few	TRBV4-3	NA	TGCGCCAGCAGCCAAGGGGGGGGCCACAGCACAGATACGCAGTATTTT	CASSQGGGHSTDTQYF
TRBJ2-7	15	few	TRBV6-2/TRBV6-3	TRBD2	TGTGCCAGCAGCCTAGCGGGCCAACCCTCCTACGAGCAGTACTTC	CASSLAGQPSYEQYF
TRBJ2-1	11	many	TRBV12-3/TRBV12-4	NA	TGTGCCAGCAGGGGATTTCGAGAGCAGTTCTTC	CASRGFREQFF
TRBJ2-2	12	few	TRBV29-1	NA	TGCAGCGTTGCTAGGAACACCGGGGAGCTGTTTTTT	CSVARNTGELFF
TRBJ1-1	13	many	TRBV9	NA	TGTGCCAGCAGCCGATTGCAGGCCATTGAAGCTTTCTTT	CASSRLQAIEAFF
TRBJ2-7	16	few	TRBV6-2/TRBV6-3	TRBD1	TGTGCCAGCAGTTACTCGAGGGACAGGGGGCACGACGAGCAGTACTTC	CASSYSRDRGHDEQYF
TRBJ1-6	14	few	TRBV27	NA	TGTGCCAGCAGTTTTCAACAGTGGAATTCACCCCTCCACTTT	CASSFQQWNSPLHF
TRBJ2-7	14	few	TRBV12-3/TRBV12-4	TRBD1	TGTGCCAGCAGACGGGACAGGGGGTCGGTCGAGCAGTACTTC	CASRRDRGSVEQYF
TRBJ2-6	16	many	TRBV11-2	NA	TGTGCCAGCAGCCGTCTGGCCTGGTCTGGGGCCAACGTCCTGACTTTC	CASSRLAWSGANVLTF
TRBJ1-1	14	NA	TRBV7-9	NA	TGTGCCAGCAGCTTAAATGACGCTTTTGATGGGGCTTTCTTT	CASSLNDAFDGAFF
TRBJ2-3	15	many	TRBV7-8	TRBD2	TGTGCCAGCAGCCTAGCGGGGGGGCCGTCAGATACGCAGTATTTT	CASSLAGGPSDTQYF
TRBJ2-3	14	NA	TRBV7-2	TRBD2	TGTGCCAGCAGCTTTTCGGCGGGAGGAGATACGCAGTATTTT	CASSFSAGGDTQYF
TRBJ1-6	15	many	TRBV7-8	NA	TGTGCCAGCAGCGAAGGGAGCTCCTATAATTCACCCCTCCACTTT	CASSEGSSYNSPLHF
TRBJ2-5	14	many	TRBV7-2	TRBD2	TGTGCCAGCAGCTTAGACAGCGGGGCAGAGACCCAGTACTTC	CASSLDSGAETQYF
TRBJ1-2	13	few	TRBV28	TRBD1	TGTGCCAGCAGTCCCCGGACAGGGTCTGGCTACACCTTC	CASSPRTGSGYTF
TRBJ1-6	12	few	TRBV29-1	NA	TGCAGCCGGAAGGGACATTGGTCACCCCTCCACTTT	CSRKGHWSPLHF
TRBJ2-3	14	few	TRBV28	NA	TGTGCCAGCAGCCTGGGATTTCGTGGGGATACGCAGTATTTT	CASSLGFRGDTQYF
TRBJ2-5	12	NA	TRBV11-2	TRBD2	TGTGCCAGCAGCCCCGCTAGCGGGAGAAGGTACTTC	CASSPASGRRYF
TRBJ2-2	15	few	TRBV9	NA	TGTGCCAGCAGCCCACGGGACACGAACACCGGGGAGCTGTTTTTT	CASSPRDTNTGELFF
TRBJ2-1	15	many	TRBV7-9	NA	TGTGCCAGCAGCTTAGGTCAGGGCGAGGTAAATGAGCAGTTCTTC	CASSLGQGEVNEQFF